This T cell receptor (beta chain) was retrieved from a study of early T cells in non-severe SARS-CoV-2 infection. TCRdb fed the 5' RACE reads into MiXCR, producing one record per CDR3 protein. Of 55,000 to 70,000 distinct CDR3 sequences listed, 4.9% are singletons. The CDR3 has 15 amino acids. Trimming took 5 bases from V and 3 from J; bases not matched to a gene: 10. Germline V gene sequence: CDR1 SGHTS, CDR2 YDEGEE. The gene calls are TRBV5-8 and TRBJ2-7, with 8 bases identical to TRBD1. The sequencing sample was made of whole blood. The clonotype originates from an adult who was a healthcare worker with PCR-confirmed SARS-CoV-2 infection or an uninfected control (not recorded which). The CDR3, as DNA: TGTGCCAGCAGGCCGACAGGGGCCTTTCTCTACGAGCAGTACTTC. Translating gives CASRPTGAFLYEQYF.